This T cell receptor beta chain was obtained from a study of blood T cell repertoires in COVID-19. Clones were read by immunoSEQ multiplex PCR, and TCRdb kept only the in-frame ones, dropping some. This table holds under 400,000 clones, about 90% found once. CDR1 is MNHEY and CDR2 is SVGEGT in the germline V gene. The CDR3 is 15 amino acids. Between the trimmed V and J ends, which lost 5 bases and 1 base, there was a span of 14 bases. This clone turned up a few times. The sequenced material came from peripheral blood. The receptor comes from a young woman with COVID-19, enrolled during active disease. V gene TRBV6-2 or TRBV6-3 combines with J gene TRBJ1-1; possible D gene TRBD1, 5 bases. CDR3: CASSDDRNPNTEAFF. The CDR3, as DNA: TGTGCCAGCAGTGACGACAGAAACCCGAACACTGAAGCTTTCTTT.